These T cell receptor beta chains were read from a single sample in a study of T-cell memory formation after mild COVID-19. TCRdb recomputed calls from the 5' RACE reads with MiXCR, one row per CDR3 protein. The table has about 320,000 distinct CDR3 sequences, roughly an eighth seen once. Sequencing was carried out using PBMCs or a T cell subset sorted from them (not recorded which). These receptors all come from a man between 18 and 35 years old who had mild COVID-19 (a few samples of this study predate the infection). Cell type and time point are not known. Both conserved end residues are part of each CDR3. D genes are given only for firm matches. A row's size may be missing; if present it is once, few, many or a size class.

TRBJ1-3	TRBV4-2	TRBD1	-	TGTGCCAGCAGCCAAGTCCCCAGGGGGCAAGGAAACACCATATATTTT	CASSQVPRGQGNTIYF
TRBJ1-6	TRBV7-3	-	few	TGTGCCAGCAGCTCGGGACTTGGTAATTCACCCCTCCACTTT	CASSSGLGNSPLHF
TRBJ1-1	TRBV29-1	-	many	TGCAGCGTTACTGTAATGAACACTGAAGCTTTCTTT	CSVTVMNTEAFF
TRBJ1-4	TRBV7-2	-	few	TGTGCCAGCAGCTCAACACTGTGGGAAAAACTGTTTTTT	CASSSTLWEKLFF
TRBJ2-5	TRBV5-1	-	few	TGCGCCAGCAGCTTGGCCGCCGGAGGGGGAGAGACCCAGTACTTC	CASSLAAGGGETQYF
TRBJ2-5	TRBV7-2	TRBD2	few	TGTGCCAGCAGCCCCGGGGGGGCCCTGGAGACCCAGTACTTC	CASSPGGALETQYF
TRBJ2-7	TRBV14	-	-	TGTGCCAGCAGCCCGTCTCCGGACTTCACCTACGAGCAGTACTTC	CASSPSPDFTYEQYF
TRBJ1-2	TRBV20-1	-	few	TGCAGTGCTAGAGAGCAGGGAATAACTAACTATGGCTACACCTTC	CSAREQGITNYGYTF
TRBJ2-1	TRBV7-2	TRBD1	few	TGTGCCAGCAGCCTTACCCAGGGGGCCAATGAGCAGTTCTTC	CASSLTQGANEQFF
TRBJ2-5	TRBV3-1	TRBD1	few	TGTGCCAGCAGCCTCCCCGGGACAGAGGCGGAGACCCAGTACTTC	CASSLPGTEAETQYF
TRBJ1-2	TRBV6-5	TRBD1	-	TGTGCCAGCAGTTACGGTTCCGGGACAGGGTTTGGCTACACCTTC	CASSYGSGTGFGYTF
TRBJ1-1	TRBV7-9	TRBD1	-	TGTGCCAGCAGCTCGGACAGGGCGGTCACTGAAGCTTTCTTT	CASSSDRAVTEAFF
TRBJ2-4	TRBV3-1	TRBD2	-	TGTGCCAGCAGCCCTACTAGCGGGGGGGCCCTCGGCAAAAACATTCAGTACTTC	CASSPTSGGALGKNIQYF
TRBJ2-7	TRBV4-2	TRBD2	-	TGTGCCAGCAGCCAAGAGGGGGGGAGCTCCTACGAGCAGTACTTC	CASSQEGGSSYEQYF
TRBJ2-6	TRBV11-2	TRBD1	-	TGTGCCAGCAGCTTATGGGGCAGGGGGCTGTCTGGGGCCAACGTCCTGACTTTC	CASSLWGRGLSGANVLTF
TRBJ2-5	TRBV5-6	-	-	TGTGCCAGCAGTGGACGTTGGTACCAAGAGACCCAGTACTTC	CASSGRWYQETQYF
TRBJ2-5	TRBV9	-	few	TGTGCCAGCAGCGAGGAGACAGCAGAGACCCAGTACTTC	CASSEETAETQYF
TRBJ2-1	TRBV6-2/TRBV6-3	TRBD2	few	TGTGCCAGCAGTTCCGGGAGGGCCCGCGGTGAGCAGTTCTTC	CASSSGRARGEQFF
TRBJ2-3	TRBV7-9	TRBD2	many	TGTGCCAGCAGCGCGAGCGGGGGGACGGATACGCAGTATTTT	CASSASGGTDTQYF
TRBJ2-2	TRBV7-6	-	-	TGTGCCAGCAGTCTTCAAGGGGGGCGAAGGAACACCGGGGAGCTGTTTTTT	CASSLQGGRRNTGELFF
TRBJ2-5	TRBV10-2	-	-	TGCGCCAGCAGTGACCAAACCCAGTACTTC	CASSDQTQYF
TRBJ2-2	TRBV2	-	-	TGTGCCAGCAGTGAAGCGCTTTTGATAGTAAGAGGCACCGGGGAGCTGTTTTTT	CASSEALLIVRGTGELFF
TRBJ2-3	TRBV20-1	-	few	TGCAGTGCTAGAGATGGAGAAGGGCGGCCGGATACGCAGTATTTT	CSARDGEGRPDTQYF
TRBJ1-2	TRBV7-9	-	many	TGTGCCAGCAGCAACGCGCCCCTAACAGGGCCGCGGGGCTACACCTTC	CASSNAPLTGPRGYTF
TRBJ1-3	TRBV7-8	-	few	TGTGCCAGCAGCTTAATGAGACACGGGGTTGTGGCCTCTGGAAACACCATATATTTT	CASSLMRHGVVASGNTIYF
TRBJ1-2	TRBV6-5	-	few	TGTGCCAGCAGTTACTCTAGAAGCTATGGCTACACCTTC	CASSYSRSYGYTF
TRBJ1-2	TRBV20-1	-	-	TGCAGTGCTAGACGCGAGCTTTCTGGCTACACCTTC	CSARRELSGYTF
TRBJ2-3	TRBV7-9	-	-	TGTGCCAGCAGCATCCCATCTGGTAGGGGGACGCAGTATTTT	CASSIPSGRGTQYF
TRBJ1-5	TRBV7-2	-	many	TGTGCCAGCAGCTTAGAGGGTGGGAGCAATCAGCCCCAGCATTTT	CASSLEGGSNQPQHF
TRBJ2-3	TRBV23-1	-	-	TGCGCCAGCAGTCAATCGGGAAAGGCCACAGATACGCAGTATTTT	CASSQSGKATDTQYF
TRBJ2-3	TRBV5-4	-	few	TGTGCCAGCAGTTCCGGGGATCGTCGGGATACGCAGTATTTT	CASSSGDRRDTQYF
TRBJ1-5	TRBV20-1	-	many	TGCAGTGCTAGAGCCCTCCAGGGGAATCAGCCCCAGCATTTT	CSARALQGNQPQHF
TRBJ1-2	TRBV5-1	TRBD1	-	TGCGCCAGCAGCTTAGACACAGGGGGTCTCGATGGCTACACCTTC	CASSLDTGGLDGYTF
TRBJ2-7	TRBV6-2/TRBV6-3	-	many	TGTGCCAGCAGTTACACCTACGAGCAGTACTTC	CASSYTYEQYF
TRBJ1-4	TRBV6-5	-	-	TGTGCCAGCAGTAGGGGGGCGCGGACTAATGAAAAACTGTTTTTT	CASSRGARTNEKLFF
TRBJ2-5	TRBV5-1	TRBD2	many	TGCGCCAGCAGCTTGTTTCCAGCGGGGGCCGGGGAGACCCAGTACTTC	CASSLFPAGAGETQYF
TRBJ1-4	TRBV6-5	-	few	TGTGCCAGCAGTCCTAGCCCGGGACACTTGTTTTTT	CASSPSPGHLFF
TRBJ2-4	TRBV28	-	few	TGTGCCAGCAGACCCCACGCGGTACCTGGAAACATTCAGTACTTC	CASRPHAVPGNIQYF
TRBJ1-1	TRBV9	-	-	TGTGCCAGCAGCCTACCCCGGACCCCTGGTGAAGCTTTCTTT	CASSLPRTPGEAFF
TRBJ1-2	TRBV6-6	-	many	TGTGCCAGCAGTCCGGCCACCTATGGCTACACCTTC	CASSPATYGYTF
TRBJ1-3	TRBV5-1	-	few	TGCGCCAGCAGCGAGGGGTTATACTCTGGAAACACCATATATTTT	CASSEGLYSGNTIYF